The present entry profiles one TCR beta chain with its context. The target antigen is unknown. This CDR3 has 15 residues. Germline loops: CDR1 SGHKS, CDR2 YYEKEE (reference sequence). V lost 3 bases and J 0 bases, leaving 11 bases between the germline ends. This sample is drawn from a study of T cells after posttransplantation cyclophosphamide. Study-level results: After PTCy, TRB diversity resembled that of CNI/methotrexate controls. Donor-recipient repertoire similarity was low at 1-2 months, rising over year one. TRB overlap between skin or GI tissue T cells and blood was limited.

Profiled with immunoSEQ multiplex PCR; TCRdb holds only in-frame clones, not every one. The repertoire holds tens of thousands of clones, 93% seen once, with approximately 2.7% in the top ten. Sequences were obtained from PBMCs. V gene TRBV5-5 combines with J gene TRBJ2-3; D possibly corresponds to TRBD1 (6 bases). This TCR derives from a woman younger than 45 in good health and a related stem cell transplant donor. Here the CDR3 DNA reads TGTGCCAGCAGCTATGGACAGACTAGCACAGATACGCAGTATTTT. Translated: CASSYGQTSTDTQYF.